This T cell receptor (beta chain) was sequenced for a study of cytomegalovirus exposure and HLA in healthy donors. As for the study in general: Researchers found that just over 80% of around 400 genotyped donors fell within the Caucasian-associated ancestry cluster.

The germline V gene has CDR1 SGHDT and CDR2 YYEEEE. The CDR3 is 16 residues long. Trimming left V 4 bases short and J 2 bases short, with 16 bases between. Overall study findings and caveats: In a later analysis, TCR beta V- and J-gene trimming was associated with a missense DCLRE1C variant.

This clone has a handful of counts. Its cognate antigen is unknown. With 60 Vbeta and 13 Jbeta primers, the PCR was carried out. The method was immunoSEQ multiplex PCR; TCRdb's version includes in-frame clones alone and lacks a portion of them. The sample records 150,000 to 200,000 clones, about 65% being singletons. Sequenced material: PBMCs. V gene TRBV5-6 combines with J gene TRBJ1-5, with a possible D match to TRBD1 (5 bases). The sequence was collected from a man aged 40-50 years in good health and CMV-seropositive. Written as DNA, the CDR3 is TGTGCCAGCAGCCCATCAGGGTTCCCCCGCAATCAGCCCCAGCATTTT. Translating it yields CASSPSGFPRNQPQHF.